These 19 T cell receptor beta chains were sequenced from one sample in a study of cytomegalovirus exposure and HLA in healthy donors. The PCR contained 60 Vbeta and 13 Jbeta primers. Here immunoSEQ multiplex PCR was the method, and the copy in TCRdb shows in-frame clones only, minus some. Of 110,000 to 150,000 clones listed, around 70% were seen once; the top ten hold 2% to 2.5%. The sample consisted of PBMCs. Receptors were obtained from a woman aged 55-70 years in good health and CMV-seropositive.

The V call is TRBV7-2, the J call TRBJ1-4, with TRBD1 matching 10 bases. CDR1 and CDR2 (germline): SGHTA, FQGNSA. The CDR3 totals 15 residues. The V and J ends lost 5 bases and 10 bases, in that order; junction bases with no gene match: 10. CDR3 loop: CASSPDRGRAGKLFF. The CDR3 region has the DNA TGTGCCAGCAGCCCCGACAGGGGGCGCGCAGGAAAACTGTTTTTT.

J is TRBJ2-1 and V is TRBV28; possibly TRBD2 for D (6 bases). Germline lookup yields CDR1 MDHEN and CDR2 SYDVKM. The CDR3 length is 15 residues. Trimming stripped 6 bases from V and 7 bases from J, with 19 bases between. The CDR3: CASSHAGLSGNEQFF. The CDR3 bases are TGTGCCAGCAGCCATGCGGGGTTATCGGGGAATGAGCAGTTCTTC.

The chain carries TRBV28 and TRBJ1-2, with 11 nucleotides matching TRBD1. J gave up 5 bases and V 2 bases, and 1 base lay outside the gene matches. Per germline, CDR1 MDHEN and CDR2 SYDVKM. This CDR3 region has 14 residues. CDR3 coding DNA: TGTGCCAGCAGTTTACGGGACAGGGGGTATGGCTACACCTTC. Its protein is CASSLRDRGYGYTF.

This clone was seen a single time. The chain has TRBV5-1 and TRBJ2-1; D is perhaps TRBD2 (6 bases). The CDR3 contains 13 residues. Trimming removed 1 base at V and 6 bases at J, with 8 bases between. The germline gives CDR1 SGHRS, CDR2 YFSETQ. CDR3 nucleotide sequence: TGCGCCAGCAGCTTGTTCGGGGGCAATGAGCAGTTCTTC. Its protein product is CASSLFGGNEQFF. The full variable domain, completed using reference TRBV5-1 and TRBJ2-1, is KAGVTQTPRYLIKTRGQQVTLSCSPISGHRSVSWYQQTPGQGLQFLFEYFSETQRNKGNFPGRFSGRQFSNSRSEMNVSTLELGDSALYLCASSLFGGNEQFFGPGTRLTVL.

V usage is TRBV19 and J usage is TRBJ1-5; a possible D gene is TRBD1 (6 bases). Germline CDR1 reads LNHDA; CDR2 reads SQIVND (reference sequence). CDR3 length equals 13 residues. V shed 4 bases and J shed 10 bases, with 14 bases lying between them. For the CDR3, the DNA is TGTGCCAGTAGTAATCCCGGGACATATCCCCAGCATTTT. Translating gives CASSNPGTYPQHF.

For this clone: Other DNA sequences in this sample translate to the same CDR3. The rearrangement uses TRBV6-5 and TRBJ1-3; 7 positions agree with TRBD1. Germline V gene sequence: CDR1 MNHEY, CDR2 SVGAGI. V lost 5 bases and J lost 1; bases outside the gene matches: 5. This CDR3 has 15 amino acids. The CDR3 region is CASSRQGPSGNTIYF. The DNA of the CDR3 is TGTGCCAGCAGTAGACAGGGACCATCTGGAAACACCATATATTTT.

Remarks on this clone: Other DNA sequences of this sample code for an identical CDR3. This sequence joins TRBV6-6 and TRBJ2-5; 8 positions agree with TRBD1. CDR3 length equals 14 residues. Germline V lookup: CDR1 MNHNY, CDR2 SVGAGI (reference sequence). After removal of 4 bases from V and 6 bases from J, the junction contained 7 bases not matched to a gene. The CDR3 spells CASSSRTGKKTQYF. CDR3 nucleotides: TGTGCCAGCAGTTCCCGGACAGGGAAAAAGACCCAGTACTTC.

This chain joins TRBV5-4 and TRBJ2-1; D uncertain. The V end was cut by 0 bases, the J end by 3 bases, with 10 bases between. CDR3 size: 15 residues. Germline CDR1 is SGHNT and CDR2 is YYREEE (reference sequence). CDR3 in DNA: TGTGCCAGCAGCTTGGATCAGGCGAGCTACAATGAGCAGTTCTTC. Residues: CASSLDQASYNEQFF.

This sequence joins TRBV7-9 and TRBJ2-2; 12 nucleotides match TRBD2. Losses at the gene ends were 6 bases for V and 2 bases for J; bases not matched to a gene: 7. The germline V gene has CDR1 SEHNR and CDR2 FQNEAQ (reference sequence). This CDR3 contains 17 residues. CDR3 amino acids: CASRAAGLAGNTGELFF. CDR3 nucleotides: TGTGCCAGCAGAGCAGCCGGACTAGCGGGAAACACCGGGGAGCTGTTTTTT.

The chain joins TRBV19 to TRBJ1-1, with 8 positions matching TRBD1. Germline V lookup: CDR1 LNHDA, CDR2 SQIVND (reference sequence). The trim removed 3 bases at V and 1 base at J, leaving 1 base unmatched. This CDR3 has 14 amino acids. The CDR3, as DNA: TGTGCCAGTAGTATCGACAGGGGGAACACTGAAGCTTTCTTT. It is translated as CASSIDRGNTEAFF.

The rearrangement uses TRBV28 and TRBJ2-1, with 11 bases aligning to TRBD2. CDR1 and CDR2 from the germline V gene are MDHEN and SYDVKM. The CDR3 is made up of 17 amino acids. V lost 4 bases to trimming and J lost 7 bases; unmatched junction nucleotides: 12. The CDR3 nucleotides read TGTGCCAGCAGTTCACCTTCACTAGCGGGAGTTAGAAATGAGCAGTTCTTC. It specifies CASSSPSLAGVRNEQFF.

V gene TRBV5-1 combines with J gene TRBJ2-5, with TRBD2 matching 14 bases. Germline V CDR1 and CDR2: SGHRS, YFSETQ. This CDR3 is built from 16 residues. Trimming cost V 4 bases and J 5 bases; bases outside gene matches: 7. CDR3 in amino acids: CASSEGLAGVSETQYF. CDR3 sequence (DNA): TGCGCCAGCAGCGAGGGACTAGCGGGAGTTTCGGAGACCCAGTACTTC.

The chain is built from TRBV18 and TRBJ1-5; maybe TRBD1 (5 bases). V lost 6 bases and J 4 bases, leaving 13 bases between the germline ends. This CDR3 comprises 14 residues. Germline V gene lookup returns CDR1 KGHSH and CDR2 LQKENI. The CDR3 loop reads CASSRDPNNQPQHF. CDR3 in DNA: TGTGCCAGCTCGCGGGACCCGAATAATCAGCCCCAGCATTTT.

This chain connects TRBV2 to TRBJ2-7; D may be TRBD1 (6 bases). The CDR3 consists of 14 residues. Germline V gene data show CDR1 as SNHLY and CDR2 as FYNNEI. V was pared by 4 bases and J by 3 bases, with 13 bases between. The CDR3 region is CASSARNRVYEQYF. The DNA of the CDR3 is TGTGCCAGCAGTGCTCGGAACAGGGTCTACGAGCAGTACTTC. Based on the CDR3 plus reference TRBV2 and TRBJ2-7, the full variable domain is EPEVTQTPSHQVTQMGQEVILRCVPISNHLYFYWYRQILGQKVEFLVSFYNNEISEKSEIFDDQFSVERPDGSNFTLKIRSTKLEDSAMYFCASSARNRVYEQYFGPGTRLTVT.

The chain couples TRBV9 to TRBJ1-5; D might be TRBD1 (5 bases). Germline lookup yields CDR1 SGDLS and CDR2 YYNGEE. The CDR3 runs to 15 residues. V lost 3 bases to trimming and J lost 2 bases, with 12 bases between them. CDR3 bases: TGTGCCAGCAGCGACGGGCAGGGCCGCAATCAGCCCCAGCATTTT. Protein product: CASSDGQGRNQPQHF.

The chain recombines TRBV19 with TRBJ2-5; 7 bases match TRBD2. The CDR3 spans 16 residues. Germline CDR1 LNHDA, CDR2 SQIVND (reference sequence). V lost 9 bases and J lost 5; bases outside the gene matches: 18. The CDR3 coding sequence is TGTGCCAGCCGCCCATTATCGCCGGGAGGTTCCGAGACCCAGTACTTC. This codes for CASRPLSPGGSETQYF.

The chain carries TRBV6-1 and TRBJ1-2, with D perhaps matching TRBD1 (5 bases). CDR1 is MNHNS and CDR2 is SASEGT in the germline V gene. V was trimmed by 2 bases and J by 7 bases, leaving 14 bases between them. CDR3 size: 14 residues. In nucleotides, the CDR3 is TGTGCCAGCAGTGAATTGGAGGGGTGGTCTGGCTACACCTTC. It translates to CASSELEGWSGYTF.

The chain joins TRBV7-2 to TRBJ2-3; 9 nucleotides line up with TRBD1. V was pared by 4 bases and J by 14 bases, with 16 bases of the junction left unmatched. The CDR3 has 15 residues. The germline V gene has CDR1 SGHTA and CDR2 FQGNSA. DNA of the CDR3: TGTGCCAGCAGCTCCTATGATACCGGGACAGGGTCCCCGTATTTT. It translates to CASSSYDTGTGSPYF. The full variable domain, rest sourced from reference TRBV7-2 and TRBJ2-3, is GAGVSQSPSNKVTEKGKDVELRCDPISGHTALYWYRQSLGQGLEFLIYFQGNSAPDKSGLPSDRFSAERTGGSVSTLTIQRTQQEDSAVYLCASSSYDTGTGSPYFGPGTRLTVL.

This sequence joins TRBV5-1 and TRBJ1-1; a weak D match, TRBD1 (5 bases). V was clipped by 1 base and J by 8 bases, with 12 bases between them. Germline loops: CDR1 SGHRS, CDR2 YFSETQ. The CDR3 is made up of 13 amino acids. CDR3 sequence: CASSLKGTGEAFF. The CDR3 DNA sequence: TGCGCCAGCAGCTTGAAAGGTACAGGAGAAGCTTTCTTT. Looking up the rest from reference TRBV5-1 and TRBJ1-1 gives the full variable domain: KAGVTQTPRYLIKTRGQQVTLSCSPISGHRSVSWYQQTPGQGLQFLFEYFSETQRNKGNFPGRFSGRQFSNSRSEMNVSTLELGDSALYLCASSLKGTGEAFFGQGTRLTVV.